This TCR beta chain was sequenced in a study of T-cell reconstitution after alpha-beta-depleted transplantation in children. Researchers prepared the TCRbeta library using unique molecular identifiers, the study reports. TCRdb called the PCR reads again in MiXCR, with one record for every CDR3 protein. This table has 200,000 to 250,000 distinct CDR3 sequences, approximately 10% appearing once. This clonotype came up many times. Its cognate antigen is unknown. Study results and caveats: Diversity and T-cell counts at one year after transplant derived mostly from new T cells. Several hundred rapidly expanded clones from non-depleted graft cells reportedly supplied alpha-beta T cells about two months post-transplant.

Germline V CDR1 and CDR2: SGHRS, YFSETQ. Trimming stripped 0 bases from V and 1 base from J, with 11 bases between. The CDR3 is made up of 15 amino acids. The receptor's source is a child under two years old with acute myeloid leukemia, due to receive a stem cell transplant. The material was PBMCs, obtained before TCRalphabeta/CD19-depleted stem cell transplant. V is TRBV5-1 and J is TRBJ2-7; no firm D call. CDR3 residues: CASSLAGASSYEQYF. CDR3 DNA: TGCGCCAGCAGCTTGGCCGGTGCGTCTTCCTACGAGCAGTACTTC.